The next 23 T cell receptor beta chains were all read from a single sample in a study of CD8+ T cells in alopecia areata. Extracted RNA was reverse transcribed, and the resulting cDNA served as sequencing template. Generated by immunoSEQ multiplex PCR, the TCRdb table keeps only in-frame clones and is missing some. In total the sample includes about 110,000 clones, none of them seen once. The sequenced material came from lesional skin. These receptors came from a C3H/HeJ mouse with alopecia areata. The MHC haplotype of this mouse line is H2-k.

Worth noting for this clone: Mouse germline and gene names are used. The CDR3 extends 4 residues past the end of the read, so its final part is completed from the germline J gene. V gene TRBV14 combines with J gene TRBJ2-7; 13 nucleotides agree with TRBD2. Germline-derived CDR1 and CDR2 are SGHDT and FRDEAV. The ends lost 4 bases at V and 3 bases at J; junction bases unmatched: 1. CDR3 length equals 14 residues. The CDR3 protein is CASSRDWGGYEQYF. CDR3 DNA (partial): TGTGCCAGCAGTCGGGACTGGGGGGGCTAT.

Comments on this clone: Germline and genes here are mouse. The DNA read from the CDR3 is TGCACCTGCAGAGGACACCCAAACACA. Translated, it gives CTCRGHPNT. The whole CDR3 sequence reads CTCRGHPNTEVFF. V and J are TRBV1 and TRBJ1-1, with D tentatively TRBD1 (5 bases). Read data end 4 residues before the CDR3 end; the end is taken from the germline J gene. Trimming removed 6 bases from V and 0 bases from J, with 8 bases in between. This CDR3 has 13 residues. Germline-derived CDR1 and CDR2 are NSQYPW and LRSPGD (reference sequence).

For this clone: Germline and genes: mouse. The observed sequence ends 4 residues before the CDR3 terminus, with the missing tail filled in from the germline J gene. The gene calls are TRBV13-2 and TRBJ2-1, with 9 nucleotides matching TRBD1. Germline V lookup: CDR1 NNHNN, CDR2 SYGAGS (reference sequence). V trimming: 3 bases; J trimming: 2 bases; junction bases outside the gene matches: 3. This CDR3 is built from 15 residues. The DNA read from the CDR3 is TGTGCCAGCGGTGGCCGGGACAGGGACTATGCT. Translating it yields CASGGRDRDYA. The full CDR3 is CASGGRDRDYAEQFF.

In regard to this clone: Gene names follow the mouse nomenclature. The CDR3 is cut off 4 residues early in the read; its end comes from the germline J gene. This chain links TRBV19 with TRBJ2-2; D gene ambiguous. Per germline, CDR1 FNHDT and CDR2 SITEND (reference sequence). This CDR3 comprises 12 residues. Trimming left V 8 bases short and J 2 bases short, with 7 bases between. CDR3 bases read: TGTGCCAGTTCGCAGAACACCGGG. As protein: CASSQNTG. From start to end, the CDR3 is CASSQNTGQLYF.

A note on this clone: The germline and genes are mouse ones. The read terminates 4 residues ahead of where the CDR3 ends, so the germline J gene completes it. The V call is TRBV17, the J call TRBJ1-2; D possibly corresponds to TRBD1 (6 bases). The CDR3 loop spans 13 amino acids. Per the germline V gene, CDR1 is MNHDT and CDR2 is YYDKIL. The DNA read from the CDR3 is TGTGCTAGCAGTAGAGATATAGGGGGC. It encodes CASSRDIGG. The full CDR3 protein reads CASSRDIGGDYTF.

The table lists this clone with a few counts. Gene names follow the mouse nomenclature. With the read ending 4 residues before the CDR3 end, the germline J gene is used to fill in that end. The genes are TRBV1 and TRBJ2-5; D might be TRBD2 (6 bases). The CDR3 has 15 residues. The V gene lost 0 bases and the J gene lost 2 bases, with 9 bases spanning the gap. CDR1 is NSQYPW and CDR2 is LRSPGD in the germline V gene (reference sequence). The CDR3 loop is CTCSADSGGQDTQYF. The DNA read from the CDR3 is TGCACCTGCAGTGCAGATAGTGGGGGCCAAGAC.

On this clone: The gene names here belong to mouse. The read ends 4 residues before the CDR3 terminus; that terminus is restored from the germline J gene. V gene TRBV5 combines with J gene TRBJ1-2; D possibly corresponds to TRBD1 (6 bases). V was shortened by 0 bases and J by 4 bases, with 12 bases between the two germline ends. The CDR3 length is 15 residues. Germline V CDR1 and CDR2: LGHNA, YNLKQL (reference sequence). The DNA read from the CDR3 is TGTGCCAGCAGCCAAGACCAGGGGTATGGCTCC. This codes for CASSQDQGYGS. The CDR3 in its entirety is CASSQDQGYGSDYTF.

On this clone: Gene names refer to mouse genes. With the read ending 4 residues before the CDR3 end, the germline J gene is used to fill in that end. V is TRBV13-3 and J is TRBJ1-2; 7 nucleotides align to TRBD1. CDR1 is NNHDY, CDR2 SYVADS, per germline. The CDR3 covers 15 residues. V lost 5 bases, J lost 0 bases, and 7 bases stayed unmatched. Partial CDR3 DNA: TGTGCCAGCAGGGATCCAGGGGGAACAAACTCC. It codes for CASRDPGGTNS. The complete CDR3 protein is CASRDPGGTNSDYTF.

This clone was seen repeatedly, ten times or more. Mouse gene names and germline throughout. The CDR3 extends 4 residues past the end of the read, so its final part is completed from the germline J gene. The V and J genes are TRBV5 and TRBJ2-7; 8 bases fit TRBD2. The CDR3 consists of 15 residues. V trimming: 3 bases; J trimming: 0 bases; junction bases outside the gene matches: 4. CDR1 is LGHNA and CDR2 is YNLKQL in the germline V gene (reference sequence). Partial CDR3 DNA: TGTGCCAGCAGCCACCGGGACTGGAGCTCCTAT. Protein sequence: CASSHRDWSSY. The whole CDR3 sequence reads CASSHRDWSSYEQYF.

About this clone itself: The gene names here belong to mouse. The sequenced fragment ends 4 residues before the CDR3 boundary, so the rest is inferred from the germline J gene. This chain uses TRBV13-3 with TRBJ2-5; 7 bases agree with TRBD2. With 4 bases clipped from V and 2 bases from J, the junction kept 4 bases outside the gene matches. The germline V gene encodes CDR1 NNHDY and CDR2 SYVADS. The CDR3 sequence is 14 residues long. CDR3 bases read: TGTGCCAGCAGTCACCGACTGGGCCAAGAC. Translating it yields CASSHRLGQD. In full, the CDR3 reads CASSHRLGQDTQYF.

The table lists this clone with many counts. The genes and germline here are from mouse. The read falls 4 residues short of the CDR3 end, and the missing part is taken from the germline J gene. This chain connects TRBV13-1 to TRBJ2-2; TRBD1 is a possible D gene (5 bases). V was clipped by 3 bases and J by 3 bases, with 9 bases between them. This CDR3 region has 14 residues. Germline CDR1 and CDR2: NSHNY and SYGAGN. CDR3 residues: CASSAQGDTGQLYF. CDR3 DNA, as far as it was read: TGTGCCAGCAGTGCCCAGGGTGACACCGGG.

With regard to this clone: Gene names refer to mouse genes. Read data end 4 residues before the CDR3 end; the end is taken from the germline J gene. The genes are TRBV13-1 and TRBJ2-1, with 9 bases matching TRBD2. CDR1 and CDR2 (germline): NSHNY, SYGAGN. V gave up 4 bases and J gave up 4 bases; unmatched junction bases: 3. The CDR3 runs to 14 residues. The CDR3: CASSPGTGYAEQFF. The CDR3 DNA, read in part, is TGTGCCAGCAGTCCCGGGACTGGGTATGCT.

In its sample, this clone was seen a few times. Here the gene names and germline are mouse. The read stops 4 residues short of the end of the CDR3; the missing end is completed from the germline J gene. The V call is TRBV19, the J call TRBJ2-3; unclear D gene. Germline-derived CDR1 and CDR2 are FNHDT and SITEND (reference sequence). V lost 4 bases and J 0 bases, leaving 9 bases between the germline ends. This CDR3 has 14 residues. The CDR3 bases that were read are TGTGCCAGCAGTCCTCTCCCTAGTGCAGAA. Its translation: CASSPLPSAE. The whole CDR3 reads CASSPLPSAETLYF.

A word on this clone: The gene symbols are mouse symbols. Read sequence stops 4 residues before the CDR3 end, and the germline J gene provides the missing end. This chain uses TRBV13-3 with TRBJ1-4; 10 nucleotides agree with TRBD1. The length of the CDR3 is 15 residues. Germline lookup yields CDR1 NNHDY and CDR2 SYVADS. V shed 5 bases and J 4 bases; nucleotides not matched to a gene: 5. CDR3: CASSGDRGGNERLFF. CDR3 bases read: TGTGCCAGCAGCGGGGACAGGGGAGGCAACGAA.

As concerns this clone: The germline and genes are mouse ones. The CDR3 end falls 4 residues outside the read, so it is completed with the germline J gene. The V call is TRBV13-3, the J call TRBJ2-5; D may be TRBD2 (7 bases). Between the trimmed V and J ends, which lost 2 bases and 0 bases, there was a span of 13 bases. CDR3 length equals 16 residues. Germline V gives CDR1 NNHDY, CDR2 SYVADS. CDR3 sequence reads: CASSEGGEVNQDTQYF. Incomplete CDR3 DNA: TGTGCCAGCAGTGAAGGGGGGGAGGTTAACCAAGAC. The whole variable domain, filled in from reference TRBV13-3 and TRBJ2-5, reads EAAVTQSPRSKVAVTGGKVTLSCHQTNNHDYMYWYRQDTGHGLRLIHYSYVADSTEKGDIPDGYKASRPSQENFSLILELASLSQTAVYFCASSEGGEVNQDTQYFGPGTRLLVL.

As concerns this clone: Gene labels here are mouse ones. Partial CDR3 DNA: TGTGCCAGCAGCCAAGTCCGGGACAGGGAAGAC. Protein sequence: CASSQVRDRED. The whole CDR3 sequence reads CASSQVRDREDTQYF. The V and J genes are TRBV5 and TRBJ2-5; 9 bases map to TRBD1. The read terminates 4 residues ahead of where the CDR3 ends, so the germline J gene completes it. The CDR3 is 15 residues long. Germline V gene lookup returns CDR1 LGHNA and CDR2 YNLKQL (reference sequence).

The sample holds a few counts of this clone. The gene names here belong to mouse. The CDR3: CASSSLPWGVAETLYF. The covered CDR3 bases are TGTGCCAGCAGTTCCCTCCCCTGGGGGGTCGCAGAA. The V call is TRBV19, the J call TRBJ2-3, with 8 bases identical to TRBD2. With the read ending 4 residues before the CDR3 end, the germline J gene is used to fill in that end. The CDR3 runs to 16 residues. With V trimmed by 4 bases and J by 3 bases, 10 bases remained unmatched. The germline V gene has CDR1 FNHDT and CDR2 SITEND (reference sequence).

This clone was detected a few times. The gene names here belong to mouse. Partial CDR3 DNA: TGCACCTGCAGTCCTCCGACTGGGGACCAAGAC. Translated: CTCSPPTGDQD. Given in full, the CDR3 is CTCSPPTGDQDTQYF. V is TRBV1 and J is TRBJ2-5; 8 bases fit TRBD2. The CDR3 end is not reached by the read, which stops 4 residues before it; the germline J gene fills it in. Germline CDR1 reads NSQYPW; CDR2 reads LRSPGD (reference sequence). The CDR3 covers 15 residues. J was trimmed by 1 base and V by 5 bases; bases with no gene match: 5.

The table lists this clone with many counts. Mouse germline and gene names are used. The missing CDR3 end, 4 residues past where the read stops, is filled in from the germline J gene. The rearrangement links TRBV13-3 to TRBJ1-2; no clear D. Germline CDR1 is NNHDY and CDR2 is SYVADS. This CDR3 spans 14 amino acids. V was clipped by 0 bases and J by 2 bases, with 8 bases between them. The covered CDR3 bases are TGTGCCAGCAGTGATGCTACAGTCAACTCC. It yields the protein CASSDATVNS. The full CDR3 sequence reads CASSDATVNSDYTF.

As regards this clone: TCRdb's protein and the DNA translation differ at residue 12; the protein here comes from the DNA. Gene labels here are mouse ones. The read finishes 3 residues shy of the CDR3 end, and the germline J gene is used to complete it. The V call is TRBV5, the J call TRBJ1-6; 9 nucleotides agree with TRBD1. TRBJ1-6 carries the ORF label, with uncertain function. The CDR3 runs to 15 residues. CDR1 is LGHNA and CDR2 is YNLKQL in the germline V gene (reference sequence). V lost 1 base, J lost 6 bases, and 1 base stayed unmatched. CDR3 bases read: TGTGCCAGCAGCCAAGGGACAGGGGTTAATTCGCCC. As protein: CASSQGTGVNSP. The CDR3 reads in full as CASSQGTGVNSPLYF.

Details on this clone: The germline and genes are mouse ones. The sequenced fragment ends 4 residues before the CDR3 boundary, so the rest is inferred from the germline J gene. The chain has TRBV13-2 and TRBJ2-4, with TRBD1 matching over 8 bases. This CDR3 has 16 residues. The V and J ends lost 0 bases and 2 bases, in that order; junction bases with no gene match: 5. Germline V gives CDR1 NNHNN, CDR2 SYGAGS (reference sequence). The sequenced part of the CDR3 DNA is TGTGCCAGCGGTGATGGGACAGGGAGGATTCAAAAC. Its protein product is CASGDGTGRIQN. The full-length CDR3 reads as CASGDGTGRIQNTLYF.

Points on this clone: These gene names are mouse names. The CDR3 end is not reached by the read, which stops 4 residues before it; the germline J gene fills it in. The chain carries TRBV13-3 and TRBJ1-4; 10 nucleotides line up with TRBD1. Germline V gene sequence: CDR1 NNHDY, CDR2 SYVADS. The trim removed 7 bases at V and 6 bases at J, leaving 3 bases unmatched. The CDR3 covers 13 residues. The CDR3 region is CASGTGVDERLFF. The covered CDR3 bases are TGTGCCAGCGGGACAGGGGTTGACGAA.

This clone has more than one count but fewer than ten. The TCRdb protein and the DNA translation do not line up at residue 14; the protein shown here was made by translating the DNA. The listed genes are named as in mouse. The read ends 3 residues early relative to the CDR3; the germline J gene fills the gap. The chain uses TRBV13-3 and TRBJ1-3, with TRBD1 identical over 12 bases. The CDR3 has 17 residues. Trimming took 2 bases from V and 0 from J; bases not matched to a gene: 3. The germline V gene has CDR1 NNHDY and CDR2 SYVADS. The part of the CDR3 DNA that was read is TGTGCCAGCAGTGAGGGGACAGGGGGCATTTCTGGAAATACG. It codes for CASSEGTGGISGNT. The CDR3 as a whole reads CASSEGTGGISGNTLYF.